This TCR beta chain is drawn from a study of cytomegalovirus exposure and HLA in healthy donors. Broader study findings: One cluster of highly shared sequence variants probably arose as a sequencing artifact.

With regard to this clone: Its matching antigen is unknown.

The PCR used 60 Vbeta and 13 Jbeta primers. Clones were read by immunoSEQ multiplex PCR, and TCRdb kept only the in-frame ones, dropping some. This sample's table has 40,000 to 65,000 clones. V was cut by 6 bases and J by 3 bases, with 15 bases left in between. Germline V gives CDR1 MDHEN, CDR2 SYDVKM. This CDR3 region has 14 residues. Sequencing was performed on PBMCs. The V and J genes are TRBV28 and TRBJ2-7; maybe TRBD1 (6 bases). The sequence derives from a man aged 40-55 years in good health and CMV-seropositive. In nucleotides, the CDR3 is TGTGCCAGCAGGACAGGACAGCCCTACTACGAGCAGTACTTC. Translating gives CASRTGQPYYEQYF.